The clone carrying this T cell receptor (beta chain) is a singleton in its sample. Its specificity is unknown. The treatment denotes: roughly 18 received Ad26.COV2.S at low or high dose, single or two shots; 5 received placebo; per-sample allocation not given. Following the first vaccine or placebo injection, samples were taken on day 63. Cohort 1b enrolled adults aged 18-55 years in Boston. V was pared by 4 bases and J by 6 bases, with 7 bases between. CDR3 length: 12 residues. The germline gives CDR1 SGHTA, CDR2 FQGTGA. The data originate from a study of Ad26.COV2.S vaccination and SARS-CoV-2 variants. General observations from the study: Estimates derived from TCR breadth and depth analyses may have underestimated total T cell responses. Participants given vaccine showed non-spike TCR breadth similar to that of placebo recipients. Vaccinees reportedly had broad spike-specific CD8+ and CD4+ T cell responses.

This table comes from immunoSEQ multiplex PCR, and its TCRdb copy is limited to in-frame clones, with some not included. The sample has 350,000 to 500,000 clones; roughly 90% are singletons. The specimen was peripheral blood, collected in a trial of Ad26.COV2.S vaccine versus placebo. The TCR comes from a person between 18 and 65 years old who received the Ad26.COV2.S COVID-19 vaccine or a placebo. The genes are TRBV7-3 and TRBJ2-1; unclear D gene. CDR3 in amino acids: CASSSQRNEQFF. In DNA form, the CDR3 reads TGTGCCAGCAGCTCCCAACGCAATGAGCAGTTCTTC. Full variable domain (outside the CDR3, taken from reference TRBV7-3 and TRBJ2-1): GAGVSQTPSNKVTEKGKYVELRCDPISGHTALYWYRQSLGQGPEFLIYFQGTGAADDSGLPNDRFFAVRPEGSVSTLKIQRTERGDSAVYLCASSSQRNEQFFGPGTRLTVL.